This T cell receptor beta chain was recorded in a study of cytomegalovirus exposure and HLA in healthy donors. About the study: A data release that came early held approximately 85 million unique TCRs from HLA-typed donors.

Germline-derived CDR1 and CDR2 are SGHRS and YFSETQ. With V trimmed by 2 bases and J by 2 bases, 3 bases remained unmatched. The CDR3 is made up of 15 amino acids. Findings and limits, study-wide: Cytomegalovirus association was listed for about 160 TCR beta chains.

PCR amplification relied on 60 Vbeta primers (plus 13 Jbeta primers). Repertoires were generated with immunoSEQ multiplex PCR, while TCRdb's copy carries only in-frame clones and drops some. The sample has about 200,000 clones; approximately 88% are singletons. On this clone: Its antigen is not identified.

The TCR was taken from a boy younger than 10 in good health and CMV-seronegative. Input material: PBMCs. V usage is TRBV5-1 and J usage is TRBJ2-1; TRBD2 aligns across 8 bases. CDR3 region: CASSFSGATYNEQFF. CDR3 coding DNA: TGCGCCAGCAGCTTTAGCGGGGCCACCTACAATGAGCAGTTCTTC.